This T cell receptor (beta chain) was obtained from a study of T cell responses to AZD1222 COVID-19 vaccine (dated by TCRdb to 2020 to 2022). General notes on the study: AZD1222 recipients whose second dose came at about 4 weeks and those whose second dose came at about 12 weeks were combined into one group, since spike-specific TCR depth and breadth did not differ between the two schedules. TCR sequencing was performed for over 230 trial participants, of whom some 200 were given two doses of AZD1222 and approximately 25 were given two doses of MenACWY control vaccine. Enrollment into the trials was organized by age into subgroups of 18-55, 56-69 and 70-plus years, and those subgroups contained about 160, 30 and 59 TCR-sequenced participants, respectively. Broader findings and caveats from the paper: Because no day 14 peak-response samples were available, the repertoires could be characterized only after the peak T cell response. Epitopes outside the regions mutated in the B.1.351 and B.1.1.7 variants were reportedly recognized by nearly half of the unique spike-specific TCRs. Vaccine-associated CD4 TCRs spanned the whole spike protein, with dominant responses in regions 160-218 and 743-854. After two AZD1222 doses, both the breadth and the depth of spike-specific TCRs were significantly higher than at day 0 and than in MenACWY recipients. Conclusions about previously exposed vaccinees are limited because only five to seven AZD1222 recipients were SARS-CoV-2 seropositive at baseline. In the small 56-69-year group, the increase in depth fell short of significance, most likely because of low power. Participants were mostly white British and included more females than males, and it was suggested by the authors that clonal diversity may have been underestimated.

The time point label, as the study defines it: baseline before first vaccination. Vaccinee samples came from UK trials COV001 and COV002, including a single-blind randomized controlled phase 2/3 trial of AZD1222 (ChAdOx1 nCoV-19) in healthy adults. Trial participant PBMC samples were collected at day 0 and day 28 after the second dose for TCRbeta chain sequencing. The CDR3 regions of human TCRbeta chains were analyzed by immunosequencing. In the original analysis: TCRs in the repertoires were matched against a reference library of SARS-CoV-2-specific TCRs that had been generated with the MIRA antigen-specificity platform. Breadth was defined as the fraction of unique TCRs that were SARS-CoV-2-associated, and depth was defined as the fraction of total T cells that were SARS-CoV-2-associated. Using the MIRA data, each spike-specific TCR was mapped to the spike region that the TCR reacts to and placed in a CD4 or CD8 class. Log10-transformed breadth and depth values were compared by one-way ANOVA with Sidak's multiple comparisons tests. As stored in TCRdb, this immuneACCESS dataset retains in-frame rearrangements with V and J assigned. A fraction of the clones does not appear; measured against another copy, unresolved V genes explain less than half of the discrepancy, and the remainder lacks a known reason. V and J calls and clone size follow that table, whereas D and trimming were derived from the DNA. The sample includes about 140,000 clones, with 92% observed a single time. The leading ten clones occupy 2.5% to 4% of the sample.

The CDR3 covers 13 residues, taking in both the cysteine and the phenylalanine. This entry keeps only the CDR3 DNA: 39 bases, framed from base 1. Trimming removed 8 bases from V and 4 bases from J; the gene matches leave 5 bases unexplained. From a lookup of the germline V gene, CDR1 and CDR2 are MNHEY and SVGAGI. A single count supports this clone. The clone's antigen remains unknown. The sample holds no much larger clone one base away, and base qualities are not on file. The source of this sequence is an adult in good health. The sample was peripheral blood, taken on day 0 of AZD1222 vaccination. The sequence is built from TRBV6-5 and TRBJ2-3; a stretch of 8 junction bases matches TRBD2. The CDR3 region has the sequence CASFSGASDTQYF. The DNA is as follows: TGTGCCAGCTTTAGCGGGGCCTCAGATACGCAGTATTTT.